This TCR beta chain stems from a study of T cells in women clearing cervical HPV infection. At the level of the study: Only a few women had HLA typing results available.

Sequencing used immunoSEQ multiplex PCR; TCRdb keeps in-frame clones, though not all of them. Listed are 40,000 to 60,000 clones; approximately 1% falls within the top ten. Study observations and caveats: Timing of associations relative to infection is unclear; T-cell subsets were not isolated. Richness differences could reflect unmeasured T-cell content per sample. Repertoire richness, not evenness, was significantly elevated in CIN3+ cases versus controls.

As to this clone: The antigen is unknown.

The clonotype comes from a woman between 18 and 69 years old with a cervical HPV16 infection that either progressed to CIN3+ or cleared (not recorded which). The sample comprised blood buffy coat.

The DNA read from the CDR3 is TGTGCCAGTAGTATCCGGGGTAACGAG. The encoded protein is CASSIRGNE. The CDR3 in full is CASSIRGNEQYF. The rearrangement joins TRBV19 to TRBJ2-7; tentatively, D is TRBD2 (5 bases). The CDR3 goes on 3 residues after the read ends, and that part is filled in from the germline J gene. V gave up 3 bases and J gave up 5 bases, with 8 bases separating them. CDR1 LNHDA and CDR2 SQIVND come from the germline V gene (reference sequence). The CDR3 contains 12 residues.